Following are 9 T cell receptor beta chains from one sample sequenced in a study of shared clonotypes between healthy human individuals. Some clones are missing from TCRdb's copy, which holds only in-frame ones; the method was immunoSEQ multiplex PCR. The sample includes roughly 2 million clones, approximately 94% seen only once; the top ten take 0.85% to 1.3%. The naive CD8 subset, CD45RO-negative cells positively selected for CCR7, excluded terminally differentiated effector memory CD45RA+ cells. Specimen: naive CD8+ T cells sorted from blood. The receptor set was obtained from a young man in good health.

Comments on this clone: One end of the junction does not line up with germline, which may come from a read error. Here the CDR3 reads CASSLALAGPFREQHF. Here the CDR3 DNA reads TGTGCCAGCAGCTTAGCGTTAGCCGGGCCCTTCAGGGAGCAGCACTTC. The genes are TRBV11-2 and TRBJ2-5; D might be TRBD1 or TRBD2, each matching 5 bases. This CDR3 comprises 16 residues. From germline, CDR1 is SGHAT and CDR2 FQNNGV.

The gene calls are TRBV10-3 and TRBJ2-7, with a possible D match to TRBD2 (6 bases). Germline V gene data show CDR1 as ENHRY and CDR2 as SYGVKD. The ends were cut back, 10 bases at V and 2 bases at J, with 15 bases in the middle. This CDR3 is built from 13 residues. The CDR3 coding sequence is TGTGCCACCTGGGCCGGGGGAGCCTACGAGCAGTACTTC. Encoded protein: CATWAGGAYEQYF.

This chain joins TRBV4-1 and TRBJ2-7, with unresolved D. The CDR3 runs 17 residues. Trimming stripped 2 bases from V and 2 bases from J, with 19 bases between. Per the germline V gene, CDR1 is MGHRA and CDR2 is YSYEKL. Here the CDR3 DNA reads TGCGCCAGCAGCCAATCCATGGGTGGTCATCCCCCCTACGAGCAGTACTTC. This gives the protein CASSQSMGGHPPYEQYF.

DNA for the CDR3: TGCGCCAGCACCAGAAGGGGGCGAGGTAATTCACCCCTCCACTTT. Amino acid sequence: CASTRRGRGNSPLHF. The chain carries TRBV10-1 and TRBJ1-6; 7 positions agree with TRBD1. Germline V lookup: CDR1 WNHNN, CDR2 SYGVQD (reference sequence). Unmatched junction bases numbered 9, after V lost 7 bases and J lost 6 bases. This CDR3 region has 15 residues.

The chain carries TRBV6-5 and TRBJ2-2; D is perhaps TRBD1 (6 bases). Germline V gives CDR1 MNHEY, CDR2 SVGAGI. The V gene lost 10 bases and the J gene lost 0 bases, with 12 bases spanning the gap. The CDR3 covers 14 residues. In DNA, the CDR3 is TGTGCCACCCCGGGACACCCGAACACCGGGGAGCTGTTTTTT. Protein sequence: CATPGHPNTGELFF.

The count of this clone is one. The CDR3 DNA is TGCAGCGTCACAGGGGCTAGCTCCTACGAGCAGTACTTC. Protein sequence: CSVTGASSYEQYF. The chain has TRBV29-1 and TRBJ2-7; 7 nucleotides align to TRBD1. Germline V gene sequence: CDR1 SQVTM, CDR2 ANQGSEA. V dropped 6 bases and J dropped 0; count of bases not matched to a gene: 5. This CDR3 contains 13 residues.

A note on this clone: Within the sample, other DNA sequences also encode this same CDR3. This chain links TRBV7-9 with TRBJ1-1; D unclear. Germline V gene lookup returns CDR1 SEHNR and CDR2 FQNEAQ (reference sequence). Trimming removed 2 bases from V and 0 bases from J, with 10 bases in between. The CDR3 is 15 amino acids. The DNA of the CDR3 is TGTGCCAGCAGCTTATGGGAAGGGATGAACACTGAAGCTTTCTTT. This codes for CASSLWEGMNTEAFF.

V and J are TRBV7-8 and TRBJ1-5; possibly TRBD1 for D (6 bases). Trimming shortened V by 5 bases and J by 3 bases, and 14 bases separated the two germline ends. CDR1 SGHVS and CDR2 FQNEAQ come from the germline V gene. The CDR3 runs to 15 residues. This chain's CDR3 is CASSNIQGINQPQHF. The CDR3 nucleotides are TGTGCCAGCAGCAACATTCAGGGGATCAATCAGCCCCAGCATTTT. Looking up the rest from reference TRBV7-8 and TRBJ1-5 gives the full variable domain: GAGVSQSPRYKVAKRGQDVALRCDPISGHVSLFWYQQALGQGPEFLTYFQNEAQLDKSGLPSDRFFAERPEGSVSTLKIQRTQQEDSAVYLCASSNIQGINQPQHFGDGTRLSIL.

The chain uses TRBV30 and TRBJ2-7, with D perhaps given as TRBD1 or TRBD2 (5 bases each). The CDR3 is 11 residues long. Germline V gives CDR1 GTSNPN, CDR2 SVGIG (reference sequence). V lost 2 bases to trimming and J lost 7 bases, with 9 bases between them. The chain's CDR3 is CAWSRGGEQYF. As DNA, the CDR3 is TGTGCCTGGAGTCGTGGGGGAGAGCAGTACTTC.